Each of the 10 T cell receptor beta chains below was sequenced from the same sample in a study of identical twins listed by TCRdb under 2016. Receptor amplification or capture employed 5' RACE. For sequencing, an Illumina HiSeq 2000 was employed. TCRdb's own reprocessing of the public reads used fastp at Q25 and MiXCR and kept productive beta chains. Each entry is one CDR3 protein sequence, shown with its most common DNA and genes. This sample holds about 500,000 distinct CDR3 sequences; 14% were observed only once. The ten largest clones capture approximately 0.98% of the sample. The same sample was also studied in work on yellow fever vaccine responses in identical twins.

Source material: CD4+ T cells sorted from blood. The source of these receptors is a woman under 30 in good health.

The J gene is TRBJ2-7, the V gene TRBV27; 7 bases line up with TRBD2. V lost 2 bases and J lost 6; bases outside the gene matches: 4. Germline V gene data show CDR1 as MNHEY and CDR2 as SMNVEV (reference sequence). This CDR3 has 13 amino acids. CDR3 region: CASSLGAGREQYF. The DNA for the CDR3 is TGTGCCAGCAGTTTAGGAGCGGGGCGCGAGCAGTACTTC.

This chain joins TRBV6-2 or TRBV6-3 and TRBJ2-7, with a weak D call TRBD2 (5 bases). Trimming left V 4 bases short and J 0 bases short, with 13 bases between. The CDR3 consists of 15 residues. Germline CDR1 MNHEY, CDR2 SVGEGT. The chain's CDR3 is CASSSLDFGSYEQYF. CDR3 nucleotides: TGTGCCAGCAGTTCCTTGGACTTTGGCTCCTACGAGCAGTACTTC.

The chain recombines TRBV10-2 with TRBJ1-1; possible D gene TRBD1, 5 bases. This CDR3 contains 12 residues. CDR1 is WSHSY and CDR2 is SAAADI in the germline V gene. The V end was cut by 7 bases, the J end by 5 bases, with 11 bases between. This CDR3 reads CASNPGRTEAFF. The CDR3 DNA reads as TGCGCCAGCAATCCAGGGAGGACTGAAGCTTTCTTT.

This clonotype turned up a few times. The rearrangement uses TRBV7-2 and TRBJ2-7; possible D gene TRBD1, 6 bases. Trimming took off 3 bases at V and 0 bases at J, with 12 bases between the two ends. The CDR3 spans 15 residues. The V gene's germline CDR1 is SGHTA and CDR2 FQGNSA. The CDR3: CASSFYGQFSYEQYF. The CDR3, as DNA: TGTGCCAGCAGCTTCTACGGACAGTTCTCCTACGAGCAGTACTTC.

Concerning this clonotype itself: One end of the junction is discordant with germline, which a read error may explain. V usage is TRBV2 and J usage is TRBJ2-2; a possible D gene is TRBD2 (6 bases). Germline V CDR1 and CDR2: SNHLY, FYNNEI. The CDR3 is 18 residues long. The CDR3 DNA sequence: TGTGCCTGCAGTTTAAGCGGGCGGGCTGACAGGAACACCGGGGAGCTGTTTTTT. This gives the protein CACSLSGRADRNTGELFF. The full variable domain, completed using reference TRBV2 and TRBJ2-2, is EPEVTQTPSHQVTQMGQEVILRCVPISNHLYFYWYRQILGQKVEFLVSFYNNEISEKSEIFDDQFSVERPDGSNFTLKIRSTKLEDSAMYFCACSLSGRADRNTGELFFGEGSRLTVL.

The chain joins TRBV6-1 to TRBJ2-2; perhaps TRBD2 as D (6 bases). Germline values: CDR1 MNHNS, CDR2 SASEGT. The V and J ends lost 10 bases and 0 bases respectively, with 12 bases between them. This CDR3 contains 14 residues. The CDR3 DNA sequence: TGTGCCATCCCCAGCGGGCCGAACACCGGGGAGCTGTTTTTT. It specifies CAIPSGPNTGELFF.

The table lists this clonotype with many counts. The rearrangement joins TRBV29-1 to TRBJ2-1, with D unresolved. Deletions cut 2 bases from V and 2 bases from J, with 7 bases between. The CDR3 has 13 residues. CDR1 and CDR2 from the germline V gene are SQVTM and ANQGSEA. CDR3 in DNA: TGCAGCGTTGAACTAGGGCCCTACAATGAGCAGTTCTTC. It is translated as CSVELGPYNEQFF.

This clonotype has a handful of counts. This rearrangement joins TRBV11-3 to TRBJ2-3, with a weak D call TRBD2 (6 bases). Germline-derived CDR1 and CDR2 are SGHNT and YENEEA. This CDR3 is built from 15 residues. Trimming took off 5 bases at V and 6 bases at J, with 18 bases between the two ends. The CDR3 nucleotides are TGTGCCAGCAGCCGCTCGATCGGGGGAGTCGATACGCAGTATTTT. Residues: CASSRSIGGVDTQYF. Supplemented by reference TRBV11-3 and TRBJ2-3, the full variable domain reads EAGVVQSPRYKIIEKKQPVAFWCNPISGHNTLYWYLQNLGQGPELLIRYENEEAVDDSQLPKDRFSAERLKGVDSTLKIQPAELGDSAVYLCASSRSIGGVDTQYFGPGTRLTVL.

This clonotype was seen only a few times. The genes are TRBV28 and TRBJ2-7, with D tentatively TRBD2 (5 bases). V lost 3 bases and J 9 bases, leaving 18 bases between the germline ends. The germline CDR1 and CDR2 sequences are MDHEN and SYDVKM. The CDR3 is 14 residues long. Here the CDR3 DNA reads TGTGCCAGCAGTTTCAGAGGGCCAGGAGTCGGGCAGTACTTC. Protein: CASSFRGPGVGQYF.

This clonotype was found a few times. This chain connects TRBV27 to TRBJ2-7; 8 bases match TRBD1. CDR3 length: 13 residues. The ends lost 5 bases at V and 4 bases at J; junction bases unmatched: 4. CDR1 MNHEY and CDR2 SMNVEV come from the germline V gene (reference sequence). CDR3 residues: CASSKDREYEQYF. DNA for the CDR3: TGTGCCAGCAGTAAGGACAGGGAGTACGAGCAGTACTTC.